This TCR beta chain was recovered during a study of blood T cells in healthy people across ages. Study-wide points: Compared with aged donors, long-lived donors showed fewer expanded clones, suggesting selection. Strong correlation existed between TCR beta diversity and naive T cell percentage.

Between the trimmed V and J ends, which lost 6 bases and 1 base, there was a span of 13 bases. This CDR3 spans 15 amino acids. CDR1 is MDHEN and CDR2 is SYDVKM in the germline V gene. Using a J-beta primer mix together with a sample-barcoded 5' primer, a second PCR was run for about 6 to 11 cycles. Each TCR beta cDNA got a 12-nucleotide random molecular identifier. Via MiXCR, TCRdb re-called the 5' RACE reads, giving one row per CDR3 protein. Found here are fewer than 950,000 distinct CDR3 sequences, 53% of them singletons; the top ten hold about 42%. About this clonotype itself: What it binds is not known.

The sequencing input was blood. The V gene is TRBV28, the J gene TRBJ2-4; a weak D match, TRBD2 (6 bases). The sequence was collected from a man of 80 years or more in good health. CDR3 bases: TGTGCCAGCAGAGGAGGGCCCCCCGCCAAAAACATTCAGTACTTC. It encodes CASRGGPPAKNIQYF. The full variable domain, completed using reference TRBV28 and TRBJ2-4, is DVKVTQSSRYLVKRTGEKVFLECVQDMDHENMFWYRQDPGLGLRLIYFSYDVKMKEKGDIPEGYSVSREKKERFSLILESASTNQTSMYLCASRGGPPAKNIQYFGAGTRLSVL.